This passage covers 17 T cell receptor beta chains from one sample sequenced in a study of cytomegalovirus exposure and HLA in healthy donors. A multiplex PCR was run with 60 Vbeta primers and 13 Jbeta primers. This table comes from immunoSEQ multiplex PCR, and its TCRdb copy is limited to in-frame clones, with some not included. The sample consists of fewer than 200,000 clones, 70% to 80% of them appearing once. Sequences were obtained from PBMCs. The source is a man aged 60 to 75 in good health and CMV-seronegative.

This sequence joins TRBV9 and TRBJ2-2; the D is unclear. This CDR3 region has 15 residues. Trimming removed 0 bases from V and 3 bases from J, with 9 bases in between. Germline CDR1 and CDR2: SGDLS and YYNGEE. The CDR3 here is CASSVVELDTGELFF. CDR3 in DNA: TGTGCCAGCAGCGTAGTGGAGTTAGACACCGGGGAGCTGTTTTTT.

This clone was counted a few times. CDR3 bases: TGTGCCAGCAGCGTAAGGTGGGAGAGCAATGAGCAGTTCTTC. Its protein is CASSVRWESNEQFF. V gene TRBV9 combines with J gene TRBJ2-1, with D possibly being TRBD2 (5 bases). In germline, CDR1 is SGDLS, CDR2 YYNGEE. The V gene lost 1 base and the J gene lost 6 bases, with 11 bases spanning the gap. The CDR3 is made up of 14 amino acids. The full variable domain, with the rest looked up from reference TRBV9 and TRBJ2-1, is DSGVTQTPKHLITATGQRVTLRCSPRSGDLSVYWYQQSLDQGLQFLIQYYNGEERAKGNILERFSAQQFPDLHSELNLSSLELGDSALYFCASSVRWESNEQFFGPGTRLTVL.

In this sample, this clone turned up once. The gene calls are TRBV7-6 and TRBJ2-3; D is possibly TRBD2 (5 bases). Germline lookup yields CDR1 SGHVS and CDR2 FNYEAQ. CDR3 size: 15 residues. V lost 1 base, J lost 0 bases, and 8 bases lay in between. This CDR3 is CASSLGSSSTDTQYF. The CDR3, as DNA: TGTGCCAGCAGCTTAGGATCTAGCAGCACAGATACGCAGTATTTT.

The CDR3, as DNA: TGTGCCACCAGCAGAGATCCGGGGGGAGCAGACGAGCAGTACTTC. This translates into CATSRDPGGADEQYF. The chain has TRBV15 and TRBJ2-7; 7 positions agree with TRBD2. Germline V gene sequence: CDR1 LNHNV, CDR2 YYDKDF (reference sequence). There are 15 residues in the CDR3. After removal of 0 bases from V and 5 bases from J, the junction contained 7 bases not matched to a gene.

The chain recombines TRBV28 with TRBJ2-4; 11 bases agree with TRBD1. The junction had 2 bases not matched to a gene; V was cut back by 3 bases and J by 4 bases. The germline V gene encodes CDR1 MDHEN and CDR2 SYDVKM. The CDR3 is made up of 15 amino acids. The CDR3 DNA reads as TGTGCCAGCAGTTTCGGGACAGGGGGAAAAAACATTCAGTACTTC. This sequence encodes CASSFGTGGKNIQYF.

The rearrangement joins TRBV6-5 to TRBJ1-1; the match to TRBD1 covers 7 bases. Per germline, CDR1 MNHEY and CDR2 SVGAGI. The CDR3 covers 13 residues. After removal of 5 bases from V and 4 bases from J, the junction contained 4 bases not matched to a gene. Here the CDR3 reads CASSRRQGTEAFF. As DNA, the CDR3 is TGTGCCAGCAGTCGTCGACAGGGCACTGAAGCTTTCTTT.

This chain's CDR3 is CASDRDSGANVLTF. The CDR3 DNA reads TGTGCCAGCGACAGGGACTCTGGGGCCAACGTCCTGACTTTC. The J gene is TRBJ2-6, the V gene TRBV6-5; 7 nucleotides line up with TRBD1. Germline V gene lookup returns CDR1 MNHEY and CDR2 SVGAGI. The ends lost 8 bases at V and 0 bases at J; junction bases unmatched: 1. The CDR3 covers 14 residues.

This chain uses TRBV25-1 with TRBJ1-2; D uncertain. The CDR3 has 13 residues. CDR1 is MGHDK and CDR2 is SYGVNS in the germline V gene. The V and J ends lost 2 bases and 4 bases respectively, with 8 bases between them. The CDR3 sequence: CASSEGGIYGYTF. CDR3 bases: TGTGCCAGCAGTGAAGGAGGGATCTATGGCTACACCTTC.

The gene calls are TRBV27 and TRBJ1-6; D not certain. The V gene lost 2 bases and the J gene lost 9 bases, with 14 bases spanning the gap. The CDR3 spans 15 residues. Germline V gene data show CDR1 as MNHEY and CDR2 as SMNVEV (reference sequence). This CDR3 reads CASSLKPSPPSPLHF. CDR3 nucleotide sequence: TGTGCCAGCAGTTTAAAGCCCTCACCCCCTTCACCCCTCCACTTT.

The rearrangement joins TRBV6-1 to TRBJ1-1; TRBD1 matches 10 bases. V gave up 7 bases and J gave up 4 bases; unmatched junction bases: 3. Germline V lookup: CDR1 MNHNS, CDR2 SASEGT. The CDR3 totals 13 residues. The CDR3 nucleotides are TGTGCCAGCACGAGACAGGGGGCCACTGAAGCTTTCTTT. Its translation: CASTRQGATEAFF.

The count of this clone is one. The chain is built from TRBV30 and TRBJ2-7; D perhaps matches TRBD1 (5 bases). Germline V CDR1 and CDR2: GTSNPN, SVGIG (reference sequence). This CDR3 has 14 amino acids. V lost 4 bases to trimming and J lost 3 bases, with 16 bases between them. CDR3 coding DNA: TGTGCCTGGACCCCCAGGGCGAGGAACTACGAGCAGTACTTC. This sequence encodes CAWTPRARNYEQYF.

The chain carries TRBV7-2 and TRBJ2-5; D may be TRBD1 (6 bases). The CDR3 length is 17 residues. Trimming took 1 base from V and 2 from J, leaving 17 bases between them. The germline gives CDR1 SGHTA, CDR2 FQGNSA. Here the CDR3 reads CASSLGPLGAAQETQYF. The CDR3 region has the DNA TGTGCCAGCAGCTTAGGGCCTTTGGGGGCGGCACAAGAGACCCAGTACTTC.

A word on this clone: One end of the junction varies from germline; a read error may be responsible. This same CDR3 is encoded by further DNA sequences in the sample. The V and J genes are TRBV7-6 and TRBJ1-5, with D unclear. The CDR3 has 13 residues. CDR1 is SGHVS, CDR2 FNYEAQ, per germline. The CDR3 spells CASSLALNQPQHF. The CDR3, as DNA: TGCGCCAGCAGCTTAGCTCTCAATCAGCCCCAGCATTTT.

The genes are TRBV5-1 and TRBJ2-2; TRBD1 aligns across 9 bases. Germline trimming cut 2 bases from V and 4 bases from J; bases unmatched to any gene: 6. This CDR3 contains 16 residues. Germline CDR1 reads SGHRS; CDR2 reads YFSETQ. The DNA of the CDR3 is TGCGCCAGCAGCTTTGAACAGGGGGCGGTCACCGGGGAGCTGTTTTTT. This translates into CASSFEQGAVTGELFF.

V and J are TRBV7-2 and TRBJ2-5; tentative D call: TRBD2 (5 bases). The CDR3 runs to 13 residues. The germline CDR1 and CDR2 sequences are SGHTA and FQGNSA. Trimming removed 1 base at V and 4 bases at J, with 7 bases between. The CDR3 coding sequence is TGTGCCAGCAGCTTAGTTGGGAGAGAGACCCAGTACTTC. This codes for CASSLVGRETQYF.

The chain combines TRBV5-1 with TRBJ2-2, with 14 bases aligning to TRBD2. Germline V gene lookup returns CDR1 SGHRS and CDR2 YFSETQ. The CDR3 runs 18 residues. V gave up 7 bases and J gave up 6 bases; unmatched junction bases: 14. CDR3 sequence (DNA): TGCGCCAGCGGACCGGGACTAGCGGGAGAAACGCCGGCCGGGGAGCTGTTTTTT. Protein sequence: CASGPGLAGETPAGELFF.

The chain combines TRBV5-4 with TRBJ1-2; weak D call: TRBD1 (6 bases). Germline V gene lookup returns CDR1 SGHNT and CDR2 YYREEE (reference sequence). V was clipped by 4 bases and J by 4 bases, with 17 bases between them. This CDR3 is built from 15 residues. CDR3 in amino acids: CASSLDRLTSYGYTF. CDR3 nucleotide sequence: TGTGCCAGCAGCCTCGACAGGTTGACCTCCTATGGCTACACCTTC.